A selection of T cell receptor beta chains follows, all from one sample in a study of cytomegalovirus exposure and HLA in healthy donors. Sequenced by immunoSEQ multiplex PCR; TCRdb stores in-frame clones only, minus some. Of around 170,000 clones listed, roughly 79% are singletons. The specimen was PBMCs. These TCRs come from a woman aged 45-60 years in good health and CMV-seropositive. Both conserved end residues are part of each CDR3.

V: TRBV4-3
J: TRBJ2-2
CDR3: CASGQGLPAGELFF

V: TRBV6-1
J: TRBJ2-7
CDR3: CASRPGQGYYEQYF

V: TRBV14
J: TRBJ2-5
CDR3: CASSQAQLAASGETQYF

V: TRBV2
J: TRBJ1-4
CDR3: CASSVVNEKLFF

V: TRBV7-9
J: TRBJ2-1
CDR3: CASSLEDSYNEQFF

V: TRBV20-1
J: TRBJ1-1
CDR3: CSATGGEAFF

V: TRBV5-5
J: TRBJ2-2
CDR3: CASSSMTGAAYGELFF

V: TRBV19
J: TRBJ1-6
CDR3: CAAGSSYNSPLHF

V: TRBV7-2
J: TRBJ1-2
CDR3: CASSPGQTSNYGYTF

V: TRBV7-2
J: TRBJ1-1
CDR3: CASSLVTGGMNTEAFF

V: TRBV5-4
J: TRBJ2-3
CDR3: CASSLGGLAGGNSDTQYF

V: TRBV7-3
J: TRBJ2-3
CDR3: CASSVSGLAGDVAQYF

V: TRBV5-1
J: TRBJ1-1
CDR3: CASSSDVGTGGDRTFF

V: TRBV4-2
J: TRBJ2-1
CDR3: CASSPGQGEFF

V: TRBV15
J: TRBJ1-2
CDR3: CATSPTDTYGYTF